This TCR beta chain emerged from a study of metastatic and nonmetastatic thyroid tumors. Background on the study: Comparative analysis of repertoires was undertaken across blood and tumor or nodule tissue obtained from malignant and benign thyroid patients.

Per the authors' pipeline: To classify distant metastasis in papillary thyroid cancer, a model was built from CDR3 differences across clinicopathological groups. TCRdb called clones again from the PCR reads with MiXCR. TCRdb, rather than the study authors, made the V and J calls. The table shows tens of thousands of clones, with roughly 17% occurring only once. No treatment had been given to any patient before thyroid surgery. The V end lost 2 bases, the J end lost 2 bases, and 7 bases lay between the germline ends. The CDR3 covers 15 residues. Germline CDR1 and CDR2: LGHDT and YNNKEL (reference sequence). Whole-study results and caveats: Across blood and tumor, TCR beta diversity in malignant thyroid tumors was reportedly significantly higher than in benign nodules.

This clone was seen ten or more times. The antigen remains unidentified. The chain links TRBV3-1 to TRBJ1-6, with unresolved D. The sequence came from a male donor with papillary thyroid cancer or a benign thyroid nodule (not recorded which). Some clones in this sample may be carry-over from other donors' samples. Sequencing input: blood. In nucleotides, the CDR3 is TGTGCCAGCAGCCAATCGAGACCCTATAATTCACCCCTCCACTTT. Its protein product is CASSQSRPYNSPLHF.